These T cell receptor beta chains were read from a single sample in a study of cytomegalovirus exposure and HLA in healthy donors. The protocol was immunoSEQ multiplex PCR, while the TCRdb copy is restricted to in-frame clones and leaves out a portion. The table has nearly 80,000 clones, 93% seen once. Material for sequencing was PBMCs. These TCRs come from a woman in her 30s in good health and CMV-seronegative. CDR3s include the opening cysteine and the closing phenylalanine or tryptophan. Each record gives: D gene, clone size, J gene, V gene, CDR3 DNA, CDR3 protein. D genes are given only for firm matches. Expanded clones are given a class, and other clones once, few, many or no size at all.

NA	NA	TRBJ1-1	TRBV7-8	TGTGCCAGCAGCGCGGAGAACACTGAAGCTTTCTTT	CASSAENTEAFF
TRBD1	NA	TRBJ2-1	TRBV27	TGTGCCAGCAGTTTAGTACAGGGGTATGAGCAGTTCTTC	CASSLVQGYEQFF
NA	NA	TRBJ2-7	TRBV10-1	TGCGCCAGTAGTGGGACCCGGGACTCACGTTACGAGCAGTACTTC	CASSGTRDSRYEQYF
NA	NA	TRBJ2-5	TRBV2	TGTGCCAGCAGTGACGGCGGAGGAAAAGAGACCCAGTACTTC	CASSDGGGKETQYF
NA	NA	TRBJ2-2	TRBV30	TGTGCCTTTGGGACTCAGAACACCGGGGAGCTGTTTTTT	CAFGTQNTGELFF
NA	NA	TRBJ2-3	TRBV9	TGTGCCAGCAGCGAGGAGGGAACTAGCACAGATACGCAGTATTTT	CASSEEGTSTDTQYF
TRBD1	NA	TRBJ1-1	TRBV5-1	TGCGCCAGCAGCCCAACGAGACCGGGACAGACCATCCAAGCTTTCTTT	CASSPTRPGQTIQAFF
TRBD1	NA	TRBJ2-3	TRBV28	TGTGCCAGCAGTCGACAGGGAAAAAGCACAGATACGCAGTATTTT	CASSRQGKSTDTQYF
TRBD1	NA	TRBJ2-7	TRBV5-4	TGTGCCAGCAGCTTGGAGGGACAGACAACCAAAAGCTCCTACGAGCAGTACTTC	CASSLEGQTTKSSYEQYF
TRBD2	NA	TRBJ2-3	TRBV5-1	TGCGCCAGCAGTTATACTAGCGGACTCACAGATACGCAGTATTTT	CASSYTSGLTDTQYF
NA	NA	TRBJ2-4	TRBV6-1	TGTGCCAGTTCCGGGACATCCAGTTTTCAGTACTTC	CASSGTSSFQYF
NA	NA	TRBJ1-1	TRBV28	TGTGCCACCAGGTCTATCACTGAAGCTTTCTTT	CATRSITEAFF
NA	NA	TRBJ1-4	TRBV7-9	TGTGCCAGCAGCTTAGGGTCAGGTTCTGCAACTAATGAAAAACTGTTTTTT	CASSLGSGSATNEKLFF
NA	NA	TRBJ2-7	TRBV2	TGTGCCAGCGTGAGGAGGGCTCCCAACGAGCAGTACTTC	CASVRRAPNEQYF
TRBD2	NA	TRBJ2-3	TRBV13	TGTGCCAGCAGCGGGAAGCGGGGGGCGGATACGCAGTATTTT	CASSGKRGADTQYF
TRBD2	NA	TRBJ2-1	TRBV9	TGTGCCAGCAGCGTAGAAGGGACTAGCGGATACAATGAGCAGTTCTTC	CASSVEGTSGYNEQFF
TRBD1	NA	TRBJ2-1	TRBV5-1	TGCGCCAGCAGCAGGGGTGGGACAGGGGAGGCCAATGAGCAGTTCTTC	CASSRGGTGEANEQFF
TRBD2	NA	TRBJ2-2	TRBV7-2	TGTGCCAGCAGCCGGGGTAGGGAGGGTCGGACCGGGGAGCTGTTTTTT	CASSRGREGRTGELFF
TRBD1	NA	TRBJ1-2	TRBV25-1	TGTGCCAGCAGTCAAACCGGGACAGGCTATGGCTACACCTTC	CASSQTGTGYGYTF
NA	NA	TRBJ1-4	TRBV5-1	TGCGCCAGCAGCTTGGGGCCCTCCTCGAATGAAAAACTGTTTTTT	CASSLGPSSNEKLFF
NA	NA	TRBJ2-5	TRBV14	TGTGCCAGCAGCCCTAGCCTCTCAGGGACCCAGTACTTC	CASSPSLSGTQYF
NA	NA	TRBJ1-5	TRBV6-1	TGTGCCAGCAGTGGCCGAACAGGGTTAACGGATCAGCCCCAGCATTTT	CASSGRTGLTDQPQHF
NA	NA	TRBJ1-5	TRBV28	TGTGCCAGCAGTCTGAGGACAGTTAGCAATCAGCCCCAGCATTTT	CASSLRTVSNQPQHF
NA	NA	TRBJ1-4	TRBV7-9	TGTGCCAGCAGGAAGGGGGGGCGGAATAATGAAAAACTGTTTTTT	CASRKGGRNNEKLFF
NA	NA	TRBJ2-1	TRBV19	TGTGCCAGTAGCCCCCAACAGGACAATGAGCAGTTCTTC	CASSPQQDNEQFF
TRBD1	once	TRBJ2-1	TRBV2	TGTGCCAGCAGGCACCGGGACAGGGGTCCCTATGAGCAGTTCTTC	CASRHRDRGPYEQFF
TRBD2	NA	TRBJ2-1	TRBV6-5	TGTGCCACTCTGCCGGGGGGAGCGATCTGGAATGAGCAGTTCTTC	CATLPGGAIWNEQFF